The 7 T cell receptor beta chains below all came from one sample that was sequenced in a study of T cell responses to AZD1222 COVID-19 vaccine. The data were produced by immunoSEQ multiplex PCR, yet TCRdb's version contains in-frame clones alone and is incomplete. The profile shows 150,000 to 200,000 clones, 90% of them singletons. Sequencing used peripheral blood, obtained 28 days after the second dose of the MenACWY control vaccine. The receptors were gathered from an adult who received the MenACWY meningococcal vaccine as a control.

The gene calls are TRBV4-2 and TRBJ2-7, with D hard to call. V lost 2 bases and J lost 0, with 5 bases in between. Germline CDR1 LGHNA, CDR2 YNFKEQ. CDR3 length: 13 amino acids. Here the CDR3 DNA reads TGTGCCAGCAGCCAAACAGTCTCCTACGAGCAGTACTTC. Translated: CASSQTVSYEQYF.

The J gene is TRBJ1-2, the V gene TRBV2; 8 bases fit TRBD1. CDR1 SNHLY and CDR2 FYNNEI come from the germline V gene. Trimming cost V 5 bases and J 7 bases; bases outside gene matches: 6. The CDR3 is 13 amino acids. The DNA for the CDR3 is TGTGCCAGCAGTAAGACAGGGGAATCTGGCTACACCTTC. Translated, it gives CASSKTGESGYTF.

This clone was detected once. The chain has TRBV12-5 and TRBJ1-2; 7 bases are shared with TRBD1. Germline loops: CDR1 LGHNT, CDR2 FRNRAP. This CDR3 has 16 amino acids. V trimming: 0 bases; J trimming: 7 bases; junction bases outside the gene matches: 11. The CDR3 DNA reads TGTGCTAGTGGTTTGGTAATTGGAGGGGGCCCAGGTGGCTACACCTTC. Amino acid sequence: CASGLVIGGGPGGYTF.

The gene calls are TRBV10-3 and TRBJ1-2; unclear D gene. V shed 0 bases and J shed 5 bases, with 7 bases lying between them. This CDR3 spans 13 amino acids. Per germline, CDR1 ENHRY and CDR2 SYGVKD. The CDR3 reads CAISESQEYGYTF. DNA of the CDR3: TGTGCCATCAGTGAGTCGCAGGAGTATGGCTACACCTTC.

The sample holds one count of this clone. J is TRBJ1-1 and V is TRBV28; the D gene is possibly TRBD1 (5 bases). Trimming pared 5 bases from V and 2 bases from J, leaving 12 bases between. Per the germline V gene, CDR1 is MDHEN and CDR2 is SYDVKM. The CDR3 has 14 residues. The chain's CDR3 is CASSPPGPNTEAFF. In DNA, the CDR3 is TGTGCCAGCAGTCCCCCGGGACCAAACACTGAAGCTTTCTTT.

The chain employs TRBV7-9 and TRBJ1-5; maybe TRBD1 (6 bases). CDR1 and CDR2 (germline): SEHNR, FQNEAQ (reference sequence). The CDR3 has 14 residues. Trimming left V 4 bases short and J 3 bases short, with 10 bases between. In DNA, the CDR3 is TGTGCCAGCAGCTCCGGACAGTTCAATCAGCCCCAGCATTTT. It translates to CASSSGQFNQPQHF.

The rearrangement uses TRBV29-1 and TRBJ2-1, with 7 nucleotides matching TRBD1. The CDR3 is made up of 17 amino acids. The germline CDR1 and CDR2 sequences are SQVTM and ANQGSEA. V trimming: 6 bases; J trimming: 6 bases; junction bases outside the gene matches: 20. The CDR3 loop reads CSVAGTERFEEVNEQFF. The CDR3 DNA reads TGCAGCGTCGCTGGGACAGAGCGGTTTGAGGAGGTCAATGAGCAGTTCTTC.